This T cell receptor (beta chain) comes out of a study of identical twins. The CDR3 is 14 amino acids. Trimming shortened V by 4 bases and J by 6 bases, and 16 bases separated the two germline ends. Study-wide results and limits: Carriage of fewer insertions was seen in abundant cord blood beta clonotypes, whereas memory repertoires showed none.

TCRdb re-derived calls from the 5' RACE reads in MiXCR, one entry per CDR3 protein. The sample comprises some 500,000 distinct CDR3 sequences, over 8.5% of which are singletons, and under 3% rests with the top ten. There are a few counts of this clonotype. Its antigen is currently unknown. This same sample was also taken into another study, of yellow fever vaccine responses in identical twins. That source reports: Twins reportedly mounted vaccine T cell responses that seemed partly convergent, partly personalized.

V is TRBV12-3 or TRBV12-4 and J is TRBJ2-7; possibly TRBD1 for D (6 bases). The sequenced sample consisted of PBMCs. This sequence was found in a young woman in good health. CDR3 sequence: CASSWDGRGSEQYF. DNA for the CDR3: TGTGCCAGCAGTTGGGACGGAAGGGGGTCCGAGCAGTACTTC.